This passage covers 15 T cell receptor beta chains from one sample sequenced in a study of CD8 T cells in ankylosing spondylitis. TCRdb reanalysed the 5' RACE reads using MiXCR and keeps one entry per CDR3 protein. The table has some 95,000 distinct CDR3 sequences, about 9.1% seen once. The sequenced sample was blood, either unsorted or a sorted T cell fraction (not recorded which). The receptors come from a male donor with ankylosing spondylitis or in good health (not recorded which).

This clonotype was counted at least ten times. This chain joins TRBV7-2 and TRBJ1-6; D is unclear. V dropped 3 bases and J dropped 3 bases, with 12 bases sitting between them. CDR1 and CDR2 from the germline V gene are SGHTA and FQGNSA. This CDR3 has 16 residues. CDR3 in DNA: TGTGCCAGCAGCTTGACGGGAAAGAGCTATAATTCACCCCTCCACTTT. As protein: CASSLTGKSYNSPLHF.

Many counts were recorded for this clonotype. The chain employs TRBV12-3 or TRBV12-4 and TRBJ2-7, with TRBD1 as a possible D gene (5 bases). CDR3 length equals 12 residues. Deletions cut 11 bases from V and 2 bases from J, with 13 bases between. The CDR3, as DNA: TGTGCCTCCAGGGCAGATACCTACGAGCAGTACTTC. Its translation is CASRADTYEQYF.

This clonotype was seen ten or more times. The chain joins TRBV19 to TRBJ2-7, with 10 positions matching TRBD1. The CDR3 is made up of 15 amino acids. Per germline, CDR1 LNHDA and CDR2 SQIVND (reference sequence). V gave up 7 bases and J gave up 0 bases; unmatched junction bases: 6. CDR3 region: CASTPGQGVSYEQYF. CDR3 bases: TGTGCCAGTACCCCCGGACAGGGGGTCTCCTACGAGCAGTACTTC.

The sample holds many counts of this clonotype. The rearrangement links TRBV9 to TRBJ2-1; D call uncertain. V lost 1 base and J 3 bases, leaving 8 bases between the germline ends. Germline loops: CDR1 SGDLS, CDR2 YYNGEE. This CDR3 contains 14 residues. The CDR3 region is CASSVNQRYNEQFF. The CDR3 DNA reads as TGTGCCAGCAGCGTAAATCAACGCTACAATGAGCAGTTCTTC.

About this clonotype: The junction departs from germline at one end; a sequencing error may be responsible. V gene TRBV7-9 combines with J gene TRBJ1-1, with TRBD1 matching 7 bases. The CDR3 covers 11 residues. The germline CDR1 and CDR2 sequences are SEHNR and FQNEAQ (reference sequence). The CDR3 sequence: CTDRASTEAFF. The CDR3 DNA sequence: TGCACTGACAGGGCCTCCACTGAAGCTTTCTTT.

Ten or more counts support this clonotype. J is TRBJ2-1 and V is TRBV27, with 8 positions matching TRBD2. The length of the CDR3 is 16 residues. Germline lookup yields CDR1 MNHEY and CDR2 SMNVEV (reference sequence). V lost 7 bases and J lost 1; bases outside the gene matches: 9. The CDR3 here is CASTQNPSGSYNEQFF. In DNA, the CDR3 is TGTGCCAGCACTCAAAACCCTAGCGGGTCCTACAATGAGCAGTTCTTC.

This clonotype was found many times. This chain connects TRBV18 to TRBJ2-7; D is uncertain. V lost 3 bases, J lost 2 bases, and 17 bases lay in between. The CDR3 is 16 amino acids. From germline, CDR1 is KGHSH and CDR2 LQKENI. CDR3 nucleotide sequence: TGTGCCAGCTCACCTCTCGGGCAGGAACCCGCCTACGAGCAGTACTTC. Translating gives CASSPLGQEPAYEQYF.

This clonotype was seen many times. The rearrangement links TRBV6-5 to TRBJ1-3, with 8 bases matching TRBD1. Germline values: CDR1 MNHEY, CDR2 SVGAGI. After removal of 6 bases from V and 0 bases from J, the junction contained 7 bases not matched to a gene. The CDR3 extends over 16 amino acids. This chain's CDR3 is CASRSTGAGSGNTIYF. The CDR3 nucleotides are TGTGCCAGCAGATCGACAGGGGCAGGCTCTGGAAACACCATATATTTT.

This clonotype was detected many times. Here the CDR3 DNA reads TGTGCCAGCAGTGAATCTGGGGCCAACGTCCTGACTTTC. Residues: CASSESGANVLTF. The V and J genes are TRBV12-3 or TRBV12-4 and TRBJ2-6; D remains unclear. V was trimmed by 5 bases and J by 1 base, leaving 3 bases between them. The CDR3 totals 13 residues.

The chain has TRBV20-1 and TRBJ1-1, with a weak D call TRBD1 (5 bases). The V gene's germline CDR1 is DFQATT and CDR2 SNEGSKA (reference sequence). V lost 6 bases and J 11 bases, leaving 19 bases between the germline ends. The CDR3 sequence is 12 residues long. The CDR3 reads CSARGVRWLAFF. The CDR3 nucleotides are TGCAGTGCCCGGGGGGTCCGCTGGTTGGCTTTCTTT.

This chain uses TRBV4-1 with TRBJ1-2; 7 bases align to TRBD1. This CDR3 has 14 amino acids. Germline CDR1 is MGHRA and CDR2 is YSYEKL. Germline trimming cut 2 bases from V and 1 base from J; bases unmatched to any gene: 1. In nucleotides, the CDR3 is TGCGCCAGCAGCCAACCAGGGGGTAACTATGGCTACACCTTC. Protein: CASSQPGGNYGYTF.

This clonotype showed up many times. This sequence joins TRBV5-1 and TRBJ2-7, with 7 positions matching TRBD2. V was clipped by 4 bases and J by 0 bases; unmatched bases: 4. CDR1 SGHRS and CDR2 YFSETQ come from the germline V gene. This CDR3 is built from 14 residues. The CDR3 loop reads CASSGSGVSYEQYF. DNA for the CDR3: TGCGCCAGCAGCGGGAGCGGGGTCTCCTACGAGCAGTACTTC.

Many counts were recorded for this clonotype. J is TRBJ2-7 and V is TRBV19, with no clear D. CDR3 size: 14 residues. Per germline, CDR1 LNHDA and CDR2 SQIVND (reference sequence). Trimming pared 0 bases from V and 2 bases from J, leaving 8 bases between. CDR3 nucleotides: TGTGCCAGTAGTATAGATGCGAAACCCTACGAGCAGTACTTC. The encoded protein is CASSIDAKPYEQYF.

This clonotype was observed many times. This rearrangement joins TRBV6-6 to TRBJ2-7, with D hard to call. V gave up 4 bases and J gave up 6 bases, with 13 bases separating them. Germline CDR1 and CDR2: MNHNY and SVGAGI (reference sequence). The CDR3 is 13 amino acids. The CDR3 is CASSSGPSGEQYF. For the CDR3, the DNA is TGTGCCAGCAGTTCCGGGCCCTCAGGCGAGCAGTACTTC.

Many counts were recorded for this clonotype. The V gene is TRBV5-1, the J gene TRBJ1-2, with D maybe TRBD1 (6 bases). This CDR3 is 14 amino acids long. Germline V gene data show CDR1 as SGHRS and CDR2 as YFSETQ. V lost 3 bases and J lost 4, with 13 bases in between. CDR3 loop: CASSSEQGGYGYTF. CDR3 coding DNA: TGCGCCAGCAGCTCGGAACAGGGTGGCTATGGCTACACCTTC.